The 13 T cell receptor beta chains listed next were all sequenced from one sample in a study of blood T cell repertoires in COVID-19 (dated by TCRdb to about 2020). Libraries were prepared through the immunoSEQ multiplex PCR assay. TCRdb holds this immuneACCESS table with in-frame rearrangements only. Some clones are missing; in checked studies, unresolved V genes explain under half, and the rest has no known cause. In this sample the table shows about 130,000 clones, approximately 78% of which occur a single time. The ten top clones hold approximately 9.9% of the sample. What was sequenced was peripheral blood. These receptor sequences come from a man between 60 and 75 years old who had recovered from COVID-19.

The chain is built from TRBV5-4 and TRBJ1-1, with D tentatively TRBD1 (6 bases). V was clipped by 3 bases and J by 1 base, with 7 bases between them. This CDR3 is 13 amino acids long. Germline CDR1 SGHNT, CDR2 YYREEE (reference sequence). CDR3 sequence reads: CASSSGQNTEAFF. The CDR3 DNA reads TGTGCCAGCAGCTCGGGACAGAACACTGAAGCTTTCTTT.

This clone was recorded a few times. This chain uses TRBV28 with TRBJ2-2, with TRBD1 identical over 7 bases. After removal of 6 bases from V and 1 base from J, the junction contained 2 bases not matched to a gene. The CDR3 extends over 14 amino acids. The germline CDR1 and CDR2 sequences are MDHEN and SYDVKM. CDR3 region: CASRNRGNTGELFF. CDR3 nucleotides: TGTGCCAGCAGGAACAGGGGGAACACCGGGGAGCTGTTTTTT.

This clone was recorded a few times. J is TRBJ2-6 and V is TRBV6-1; weak D call: TRBD1 (5 bases). The CDR3 has 17 residues. Trimming shortened V by 4 bases and J by 0 bases, and 13 bases separated the two germline ends. In germline, CDR1 is MNHNS, CDR2 SASEGT. Written as DNA, the CDR3 is TGTGCCAGCAGTGTTTACAGGTTGGGCTCTGGGGCCAACGTCCTGACTTTC. Residues: CASSVYRLGSGANVLTF.

The rearrangement links TRBV28 to TRBJ1-5; D unresolved. The V gene's germline CDR1 is MDHEN and CDR2 SYDVKM. The CDR3 totals 15 residues. V lost 8 bases to trimming and J lost 2 bases, with 16 bases between them. CDR3 region: CASATRVLGNQPQHF. DNA of the CDR3: TGTGCCAGCGCAACGAGGGTTTTAGGCAATCAGCCCCAGCATTTT.

V usage is TRBV10-3 and J usage is TRBJ2-7, with 11 bases fitting TRBD1. V was pared by 6 bases and J by 4 bases, with 5 bases of the junction left unmatched. Germline-derived CDR1 and CDR2 are ENHRY and SYGVKD. The CDR3 sequence is 14 residues long. The CDR3 region is CAIRGDRGEYEQYF. In nucleotides, the CDR3 is TGTGCCATCAGGGGGGACAGGGGGGAGTACGAGCAGTACTTC.

V usage is TRBV27 and J usage is TRBJ1-2; D gene uncertain. Looked up from germline, CDR1 is MNHEY and CDR2 is SMNVEV (reference sequence). This CDR3 is 15 amino acids long. The V and J ends lost 6 bases and 4 bases respectively, with 18 bases between them. CDR3 nucleotides: TGTGCCAGCAGCTTAGATCCGGACGGACTCTATGGCTACACCTTC. Translation gives CASSLDPDGLYGYTF.

V and J are TRBV19 and TRBJ2-2, with TRBD1 identical over 9 bases. The CDR3 extends over 13 amino acids. The germline CDR1 and CDR2 sequences are LNHDA and SQIVND (reference sequence). The CDR3 DNA follows: TGTGGCGCCGGGACAGGGTACACCGGGGAGCTGTTTTTT. This codes for CGAGTGYTGELFF.

This clone has just a few counts. V and J are TRBV6-6 and TRBJ1-5; the D gene is possibly TRBD1 (5 bases). From germline, CDR1 is MNHNY and CDR2 SVGAGI (reference sequence). The CDR3 has 15 residues. Trimming left V 6 bases short and J 1 base short, with 13 bases between. Here the CDR3 reads CASSQEGLSNQPQHF. As DNA, the CDR3 is TGTGCCAGCAGCCAAGAGGGACTAAGCAATCAGCCCCAGCATTTT.

This clone has a single count. The genes are TRBV7-9 and TRBJ1-3; D gene unclear. CDR1 is SEHNR and CDR2 is FQNEAQ in the germline V gene (reference sequence). The CDR3 is 16 residues long. Trimming removed 1 base from V and 2 bases from J, with 12 bases in between. The CDR3 reads CASSLEEFFTGNTIYF. CDR3 nucleotides: TGTGCCAGCAGCTTAGAGGAGTTTTTTACTGGAAACACCATATATTTT. The full variable domain, in which reference TRBV7-9 and TRBJ1-3 provide the parts outside the CDR3, is DTGVSQNPRHKITKRGQNVTFRCDPISEHNRLYWYRQTLGQGPEFLTYFQNEAQLEKSRLLSDRFSAERPKGSFSTLEIQRTEQGDSAMYLCASSLEEFFTGNTIYFGEGSWLTVV.

This clone was found once. The chain recombines TRBV11-2 with TRBJ2-7; tentative D call: TRBD2 (6 bases). The V end was cut by 0 bases, the J end by 3 bases, with 15 bases between. Germline V lookup: CDR1 SGHAT, CDR2 FQNNGV. CDR3 length: 16 amino acids. CDR3 in DNA: TGTGCCAGCAGCTTAGATCAGGGACTGGGGGTCTACGAGCAGTACTTC. Translated, it gives CASSLDQGLGVYEQYF.

This clone was seen once. V and J are TRBV30 and TRBJ1-1; the match to TRBD1 covers 9 bases. In germline, CDR1 is GTSNPN, CDR2 SVGIG (reference sequence). V dropped 2 bases and J dropped 6; count of bases not matched to a gene: 7. The CDR3 runs to 14 residues. The CDR3 reads CAWSSGTGFSEAFF. The DNA of the CDR3 is TGTGCCTGGAGTTCCGGGACAGGGTTTTCTGAAGCTTTCTTT.

The J gene is TRBJ2-3, the V gene TRBV28, with no clear D. The CDR3 totals 14 residues. The V gene lost 8 bases and the J gene lost 2 bases, with 14 bases spanning the gap. Germline CDR1 MDHEN, CDR2 SYDVKM. The chain's CDR3 is CASSPVFPTDTQYF. CDR3 nucleotides: TGTGCCAGCTCGCCAGTTTTCCCCACAGATACGCAGTATTTT.

This clone occurred a few times. V gene TRBV28 combines with J gene TRBJ2-1; 7 bases match TRBD2. With V trimmed by 3 bases and J by 0 bases, 8 bases remained unmatched. This CDR3 spans 17 amino acids. CDR1 MDHEN and CDR2 SYDVKM come from the germline V gene. The CDR3 reads CASSFPSGALSYNEQFF. CDR3 in DNA: TGTGCCAGCAGTTTCCCCAGCGGGGCCCTCTCCTACAATGAGCAGTTCTTC.